This note documents a single T cell receptor beta chain sequence. Its antigen remains undetermined. No base qualities exist here, and no much larger clone lies one base off it. These data are taken from a study of cytomegalovirus exposure and HLA in healthy donors (dated by TCRdb to 2017 to 2019). In the study overall: In an earlier analysis of about 560 of the donors, 276 Gb of sequence data and roughly 100 million unique TCR beta sequences from about 190 million T cells were reported. The study aimed to test whether cataloging public T cell receptors could reveal signatures of past pathogen exposure. In a later analysis, previously published TCR beta repertoires from some 640 donors were re-analyzed and high-resolution HLA genotyping was added so that TCR occurrence patterns could be studied. The study combined high-throughput TCR immunosequencing, statistical association of individual TCRs with disease status, and machine learning to predict cytomegalovirus infection status. An early release that covered 500 to 800 HLA-typed donors contained about 290 gigabases of sequencing data and 75 million to 100 million unique TCR sequences. All discovery cohort repertoires had been generated using a single sequencing platform. An earlier analysis of some 500 of the donors used high-throughput TCR beta sequencing to judge whether each TCR beta V gene segment behaved as functional or pseudogenic. Four or five DR-DQ haplotypes were handled as single units for association and clustering, since linkage in the cohort was strong. Rather than drawing on any new phenotypic data, the later analysis identified candidate immune exposures from TCR beta sequences and the way those sequences occurred across donors. Of the roughly 400 genotyped donors, approximately 83% fell in the genetic ancestry cluster associated with self-reported Caucasian donors. HLA typing covered class I and class II loci at four-digit resolution. The number of typed donors differed by locus: about 620-640 for A, B, C, DRB1 and DQB1; approximately 530 for DQA1; approximately 600 for DPA1; and roughly 450 for DPB1. The T cell repertoires of around 730 subjects were profiled by immunosequencing and related to cytomegalovirus serostatus. Along with the approximately 620-subject first cohort, a separate validation cohort of about 110 different subjects was used. Genome-wide SNP genotypes for about three fifths of the 666 donors were used in a later genetic analysis, which treated that subset as a discovery cohort. Donor age, sex, ethnicity and CMV serostatus were compiled alongside the repertoire data. Among 300 to 450 genotyped donors of the cohort, an average of approximately 240,000 unique TCR beta nucleotide sequences were sequenced per donor, 15% to 20% of them non-productive. What the research found in general, with its limitations: Sequencing depth was assumed to be roughly uniform across donors in the presence/absence analyses, though that assumption may not hold. A further reported finding was that TCR beta sequences accurately predicted the HLA-A and HLA-B alleles for most subjects in the first cohort. In an earlier analysis of approximately 590 of the donors, most TCR beta V segments appeared in productive rearrangements about 90% or about 30% of the time, broadly matching IMGT annotations. Cytomegalovirus status was reported to be diagnosed by the classifier with high specificity and sensitivity in both the original and validation cohorts. Correlated functional status among segregating V segments might reflect linkage disequilibrium, but an unknown experimental factor could not be ruled out. Several of the top co-occurrence clusters appeared to be linked to parvovirus B19, influenza, CMV and Epstein-Barr virus, according to a later analysis. Because the 87-base-pair reads could not distinguish some IMGT-functional V segments, including TRBV6-2 and TRBV6-3, those segments were excluded. The study gave a list of 150 to 200 TCR beta chains associated with cytomegalovirus. The sequencing pipeline was judged likely to have produced a cluster of highly shared sequence variants as a technical artifact. A later analysis associated about 17,000 TCR beta sequences with specific HLA alleles at a false discovery rate of 0.05. In a later analysis, most CMV-associated TCR beta chains were found to appear HLA-restricted, with HLA associations seemingly driven largely by CMV exposure. For the cohort, immune exposure information was limited to CMV serostatus. The cohort was sequenced for TCR beta chains only, and without alpha or paired-chain data the features that could be detected were limited. According to a later genetic analysis, donors in an Asian-associated ancestry cluster had fewer N-insertions in productive TCRs than the approximately 650-donor mean. Over 15 rarely observed V segments, including chromosome 9 orphons, were excluded from the earlier analysis of some 590 of the donors because counts were too low. The authors suggested that the approach could potentially be generalized to other disease states and immunological phenotypes. A later analysis found that HLA-associated TCR beta chains were more clonally expanded and had lower generation probabilities than equally common non-associated chains. Because HLA typing was missing for some donors at each locus, association tests included only the typed subset. A later analysis found that TCR association rates varied across HLA loci, with DRB1 alleles showing the most associated TCRs and HLA-C alleles the fewest. When HLA alleles, especially DR and DQ, strongly co-occurred, attributing TCR associations to individual alleles was difficult. V-gene and J-gene trimming of TCR beta chains was associated with a missense DCLRE1C variant in a later genetic analysis, and the association was replicated in an independent cohort. A few of the identified cytomegalovirus-associated TCR beta chains were confirmed in vitro to be specific for cytomegalovirus antigens. Most TCR sequences were observed very rarely across donors, whereas some public TCRs were present in many individuals.

The germline V gene gives CDR1 as LGHNT and CDR2 as FRNRAP. V is cut by 7 bases and J by 10 bases, and the space between the germline ends is 17 bases. The CDR3 goes from the cysteine to the phenylalanine over 13 residues. CDR3 DNA only is kept here, 39 bases in frame from base 1. Library prep was done by the immunoSEQ multiplex PCR assay. A mixture of 60 forward primers for TCR Vbeta segments and 13 reverse primers for TCR Jbeta segments was used in the multiplex PCR. The CDR3 region of rearranged TCR beta genes was amplified from genomic DNA by a multiplex PCR assay. The amplified TCR beta libraries were sequenced on the Illumina HiSeq System as 87-base-pair reads. The study's processing was this. A later analysis tallied tens of millions of unique TCR beta chains across the 666 repertoires, and approximately 9.9 million of those chains were shared by two or more donors. Raw reads were error-corrected and collapsed into unique sequences by a nearest-neighbor algorithm in which closely related sequences were merged to remove PCR and sequencing errors. Alignment of CDR3 sequences to IMGT reference sequences was used to assign V, D and J gene segments. Each retained sequence needed at least a six-nucleotide match to both a V gene segment and a J gene segment. A rearrangement was called productive if the CDR3 had no stop codons and remained in frame with V and J, and every other rearrangement was called non-productive. Following IMGT convention, CDR3 was defined as the stretch from the second conserved V-encoded cysteine up to the conserved J-encoded phenylalanine. In an earlier analysis of around 570 of the donors, sequences lacking an unambiguous match to a single V gene segment were excluded. An earlier analysis of almost 600 of the donors classified V segments as functional when productive rearrangements were above 56.7% and as segregating when the standard deviation between donors was above 5%. To diagnose cytomegalovirus status from the catalog of TCR beta chain sequences, a statistical classification framework was built. V and J gene assignment, in a later analysis, came from comparing TCR nucleotide sequences with IMGT/GENE-DB human TR gene sequences. In a later analysis, CDR3 sequences and most-parsimonious VDJ recombination scenarios were assigned using the TCRdist pipeline. In a later analysis, each TCR beta chain was defined by its CDR3 amino acid sequence together with its V-gene family, and reads lacking a unique V-gene family were excluded. As a way to deal with suspected cross-contamination and a sequencing artifact, a later analysis dropped 450 to 600 nucleotide sequences that were highly shared and had low generation probability. In a later analysis, a clonal expansion index for each public chain was calculated from normalized within-repertoire ranks of inferred template counts. In a later analysis, generation probabilities were computed using a VDJ recombination model fitted to out-of-frame rearrangements, and the results were checked against IGoR. In a later analysis, TCR-TCR, TCR-HLA and TCR-CMV co-occurrence was scored with hypergeometric tests, and a repertoire-size bias correction was applied to TCR pairs. A later analysis estimated false discovery rates by permuting HLA or CMV assignments 20 times. In a later analysis, co-occurring TCRs were grouped with DBSCAN, and TCRdist sequence similarity was added when clustering was performed within HLA-allele-positive subsets. Repertoires with fewer than 30,000 or more than 120,000 public chains were left out of co-occurrence clustering, as were five repertoires with anomalous nucleotide sharing. The immuneACCESS repertoire file appears here via TCRdb, limited to in-frame rearrangements. These files lack a portion of the clones; in checked studies, under half of the deficit traces to unresolved V genes, and the cause of the others is not known. V and J calls and clone size are those listed in that table; D and trimming were worked out from the DNA. The sample table holds some 200,000 clones, of which roughly 85% were seen once. The ten largest clones capture roughly 1.6% of the sample.

The cohort comprised 710 or so healthy bone marrow donors. At the time of sampling, all cohort members were nominally healthy, though unrecorded immune exposures were likely present. The donor was CMV seronegative and was included in the group of a few hundred seronegative cohort members. Every donor gave a peripheral blood sample, and the peripheral blood mononuclear cells from that sample were used for TCR beta sequencing. The Qiagen DNeasy Blood Extraction Kit was used to extract genomic DNA from the blood cell samples. The sequenced sample consisted of PBMCs. The clonotype comes from a young woman in good health and CMV-seronegative. The receptor chain draws on TRBV12-5 and TRBJ1-5, with no reliable assignment of the D segment. The sequenced DNA: TGTGCTAGTGCCATCACCGACGGGTCCCCCCAGCATTTT. Its product reads: CASAITDGSPQHF.